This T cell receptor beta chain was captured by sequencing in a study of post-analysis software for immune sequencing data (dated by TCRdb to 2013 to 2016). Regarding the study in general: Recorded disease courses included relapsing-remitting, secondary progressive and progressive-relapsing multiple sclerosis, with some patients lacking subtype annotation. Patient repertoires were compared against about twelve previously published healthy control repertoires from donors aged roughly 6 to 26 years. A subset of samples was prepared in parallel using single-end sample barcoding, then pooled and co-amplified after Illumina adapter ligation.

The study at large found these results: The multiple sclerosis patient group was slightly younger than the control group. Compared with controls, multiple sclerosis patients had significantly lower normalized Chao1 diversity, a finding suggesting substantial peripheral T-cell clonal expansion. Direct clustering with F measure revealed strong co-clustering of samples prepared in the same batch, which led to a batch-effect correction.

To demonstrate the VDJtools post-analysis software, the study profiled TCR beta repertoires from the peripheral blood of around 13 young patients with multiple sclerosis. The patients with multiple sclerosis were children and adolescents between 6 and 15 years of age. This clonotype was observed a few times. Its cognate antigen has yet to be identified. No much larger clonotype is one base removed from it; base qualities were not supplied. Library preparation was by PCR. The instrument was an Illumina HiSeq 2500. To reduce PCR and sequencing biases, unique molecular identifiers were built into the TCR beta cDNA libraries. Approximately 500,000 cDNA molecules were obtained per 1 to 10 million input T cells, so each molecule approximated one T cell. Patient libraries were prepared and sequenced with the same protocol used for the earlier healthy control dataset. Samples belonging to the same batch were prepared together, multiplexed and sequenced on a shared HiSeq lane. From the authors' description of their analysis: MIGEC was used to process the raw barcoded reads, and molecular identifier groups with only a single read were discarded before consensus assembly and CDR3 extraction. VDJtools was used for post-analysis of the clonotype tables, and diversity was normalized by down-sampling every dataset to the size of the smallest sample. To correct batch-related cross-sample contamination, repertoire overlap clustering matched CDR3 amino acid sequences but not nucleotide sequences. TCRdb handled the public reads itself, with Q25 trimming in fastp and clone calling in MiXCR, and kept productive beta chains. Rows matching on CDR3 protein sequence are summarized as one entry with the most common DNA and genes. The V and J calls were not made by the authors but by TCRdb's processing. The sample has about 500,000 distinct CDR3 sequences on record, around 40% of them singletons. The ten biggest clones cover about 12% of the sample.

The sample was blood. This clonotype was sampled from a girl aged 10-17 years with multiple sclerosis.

The base sequence is TGTGCCAGCAATACGCAGGATTCTGACATTCAGTACTTC. The resulting protein is CASNTQDSDIQYF. Recombination connected TRBV27 to TRBJ2-4; there is no confident call for the D gene. The germline V gene encodes CDR1 MNHEY and CDR2 SMNVEV (reference sequence). Relative to germline, V is 7 bases shorter and J is 8 bases shorter, with 15 bases between their ends. The CDR3 spans 13 residues, from the cysteine through the phenylalanine. This entry keeps only the CDR3 DNA: 39 bases, framed from base 1.